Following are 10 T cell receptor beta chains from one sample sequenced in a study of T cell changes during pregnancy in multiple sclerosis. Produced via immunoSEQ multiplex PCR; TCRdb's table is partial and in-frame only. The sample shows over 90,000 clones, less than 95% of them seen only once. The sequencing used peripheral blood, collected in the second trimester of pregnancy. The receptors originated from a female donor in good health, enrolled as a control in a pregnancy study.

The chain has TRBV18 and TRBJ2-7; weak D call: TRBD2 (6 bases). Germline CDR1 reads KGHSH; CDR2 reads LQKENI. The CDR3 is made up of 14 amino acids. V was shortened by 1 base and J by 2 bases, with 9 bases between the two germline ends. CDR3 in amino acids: CASSPLGEAYEQYF. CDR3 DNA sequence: TGTGCCAGCTCACCACTCGGGGAGGCCTACGAGCAGTACTTC.

The CDR3 loop reads CAWSPGPSNEQFF. CDR3 coding DNA: TGTGCCTGGAGTCCTGGCCCGTCCAATGAGCAGTTCTTC. The chain employs TRBV30 and TRBJ2-1; D gene unclear. CDR1 and CDR2 (germline): GTSNPN, SVGIG (reference sequence). This CDR3 is built from 13 residues. V shed 2 bases and J shed 6 bases, with 11 bases lying between them.

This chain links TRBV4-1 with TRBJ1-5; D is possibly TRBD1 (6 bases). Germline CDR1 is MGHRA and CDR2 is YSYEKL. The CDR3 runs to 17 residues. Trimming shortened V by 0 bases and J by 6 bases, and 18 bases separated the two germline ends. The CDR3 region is CASSQEGVGGTGQPQHF. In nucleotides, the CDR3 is TGCGCCAGCAGCCAAGAGGGCGTTGGGGGCACGGGTCAGCCCCAGCATTTT.

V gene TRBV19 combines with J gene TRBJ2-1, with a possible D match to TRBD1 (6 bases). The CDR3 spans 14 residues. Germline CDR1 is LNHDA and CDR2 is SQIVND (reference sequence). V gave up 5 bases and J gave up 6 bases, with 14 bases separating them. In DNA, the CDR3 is TGTGCCAGTAGTGGGCAGGGGCCTTTCAATGAGCAGTTCTTC. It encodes CASSGQGPFNEQFF.

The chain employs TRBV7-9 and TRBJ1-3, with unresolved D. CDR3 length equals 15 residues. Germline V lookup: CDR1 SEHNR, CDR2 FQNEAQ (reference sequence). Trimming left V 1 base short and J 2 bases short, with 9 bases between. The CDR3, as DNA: TGTGCCAGCAGCTTAGTAGAGGTGGCTGGAAACACCATATATTTT. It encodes CASSLVEVAGNTIYF.

DNA of the CDR3: TGCGCCAGCAGCCTAGGGGGCCGGTTGGGCCGGAACACTGAAGCTTTCTTT. Amino acids: CASSLGGRLGRNTEAFF. The chain employs TRBV10-1 and TRBJ1-1; 7 bases fit TRBD1. Trimming took 6 bases from V and 1 from J; bases not matched to a gene: 14. The CDR3 spans 17 residues. The V gene's germline CDR1 is WNHNN and CDR2 SYGVQD (reference sequence).

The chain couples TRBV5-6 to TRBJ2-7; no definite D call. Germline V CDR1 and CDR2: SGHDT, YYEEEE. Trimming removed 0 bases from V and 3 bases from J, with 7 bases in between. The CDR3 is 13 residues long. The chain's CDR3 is CASSLGSYYEQYF. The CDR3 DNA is TGTGCCAGCAGCTTGGGCAGTTACTACGAGCAGTACTTC.

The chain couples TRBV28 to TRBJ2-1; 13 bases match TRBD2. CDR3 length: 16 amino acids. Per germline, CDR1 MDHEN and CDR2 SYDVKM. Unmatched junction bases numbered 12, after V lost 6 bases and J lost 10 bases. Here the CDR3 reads CASSLRTSGRTREQFF. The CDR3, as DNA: TGTGCCAGCAGCCTCCGGACTAGCGGGAGAACGAGAGAGCAGTTCTTC. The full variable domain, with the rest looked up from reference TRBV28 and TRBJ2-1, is DVKVTQSSRYLVKRTGEKVFLECVQDMDHENMFWYRQDPGLGLRLIYFSYDVKMKEKGDIPEGYSVSREKKERFSLILESASTNQTSMYLCASSLRTSGRTREQFFGPGTRLTVL.

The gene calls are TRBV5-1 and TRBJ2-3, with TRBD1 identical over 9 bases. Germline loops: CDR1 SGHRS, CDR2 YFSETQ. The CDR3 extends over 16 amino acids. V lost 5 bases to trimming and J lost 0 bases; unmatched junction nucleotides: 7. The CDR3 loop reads CASSRWTGASTDTQYF. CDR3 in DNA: TGCGCCAGCAGTAGGTGGACAGGGGCTAGCACAGATACGCAGTATTTT. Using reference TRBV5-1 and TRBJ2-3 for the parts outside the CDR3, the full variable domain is KAGVTQTPRYLIKTRGQQVTLSCSPISGHRSVSWYQQTPGQGLQFLFEYFSETQRNKGNFPGRFSGRQFSNSRSEMNVSTLELGDSALYLCASSRWTGASTDTQYFGPGTRLTVL.

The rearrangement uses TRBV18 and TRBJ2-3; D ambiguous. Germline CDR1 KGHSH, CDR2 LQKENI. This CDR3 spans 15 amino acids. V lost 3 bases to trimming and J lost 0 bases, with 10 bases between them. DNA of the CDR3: TGTGCCAGCTCACCGAGGCCTCCTAGCACAGATACGCAGTATTTT. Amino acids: CASSPRPPSTDTQYF.